These T cell receptor beta chains were read from a single sample in a study of cytomegalovirus exposure and HLA in healthy donors. Libraries were prepared by immunoSEQ multiplex PCR; TCRdb keeps only in-frame clonotypes and omits some of them. The sample has 140,000 to 150,000 clones, 65% to 80% seen once; the top ten hold about 4%. The sample consisted of PBMCs. The receptor source for this set is a male donor in good health and CMV-seronegative. Both conserved end residues are part of each CDR3. D genes are given only for firm matches. Rows give clone size only sometimes, using once, few, many, or a class for an expanded clone.

J: TRBJ2-1
size: .
V: TRBV9
D: .
CDR3: CASSVGGGGSYNEQFF
DNA: TGTGCCAGCAGCGTCGGGGGCGGGGGTTCCTACAATGAGCAGTTCTTC

J: TRBJ2-3
size: .
V: TRBV19
D: TRBD2
CDR3: CASSIAGGVSYTQYF
DNA: TGTGCCAGTAGTATTGCGGGGGGCGTTTCTTATACGCAGTATTTT

J: TRBJ2-7
size: .
V: TRBV7-8
D: TRBD1
CDR3: CASSEDRNYEQYF
DNA: TGTGCCAGCAGCGAGGACAGGAACTACGAGCAGTACTTC

J: TRBJ1-6
size: .
V: TRBV14
D: .
CDR3: CASSQLGDTYNSPLHF
DNA: TGTGCCAGCAGCCAATTGGGGGACACCTATAATTCACCCCTCCACTTT

J: TRBJ2-7
size: once
V: TRBV11-1
D: TRBD1
CDR3: CASSPATGGYEQYF
DNA: TGTGCCAGCAGCCCGGCGACAGGGGGCTACGAGCAGTACTTC

J: TRBJ2-5
size: .
V: TRBV9
D: TRBD2
CDR3: CASSVVGREWGETQYF
DNA: TGTGCCAGCAGCGTAGTGGGGCGGGAGTGGGGAGAGACCCAGTACTTC

J: TRBJ2-2
size: .
V: TRBV27
D: .
CDR3: CASSLLSVTNTGELFF
DNA: TGTGCCAGCAGTTTACTGTCTGTCACAAACACCGGGGAGCTGTTTTTT

J: TRBJ1-4
size: .
V: TRBV7-8
D: .
CDR3: CASTSGQSNEKLFF
DNA: TGTGCCAGCACCTCCGGACAGTCTAATGAAAAACTGTTTTTT

J: TRBJ2-2
size: .
V: TRBV9
D: TRBD1
CDR3: CASSAGTVQTGELFF
DNA: TGTGCCAGCAGCGCCGGGACAGTCCAAACCGGGGAGCTGTTTTTT

J: TRBJ2-3
size: .
V: TRBV5-1
D: TRBD2
CDR3: CASSNSGRGIDTQYF
DNA: TGCGCCAGCAGCAACTCAGGGCGGGGGATAGATACGCAGTATTTT